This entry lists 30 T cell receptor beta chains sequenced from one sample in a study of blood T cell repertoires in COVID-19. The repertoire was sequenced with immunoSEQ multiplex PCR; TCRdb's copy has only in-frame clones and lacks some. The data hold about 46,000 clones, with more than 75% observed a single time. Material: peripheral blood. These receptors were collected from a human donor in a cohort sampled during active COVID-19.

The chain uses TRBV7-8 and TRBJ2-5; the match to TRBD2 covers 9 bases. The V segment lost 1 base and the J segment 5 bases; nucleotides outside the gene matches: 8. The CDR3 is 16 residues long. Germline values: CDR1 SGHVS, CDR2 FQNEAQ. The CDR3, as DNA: TGTGCCAGCAGCTTAGGCGGCGGGGGGGCCGGGGAGACCCAGTACTTC. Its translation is CASSLGGGGAGETQYF.

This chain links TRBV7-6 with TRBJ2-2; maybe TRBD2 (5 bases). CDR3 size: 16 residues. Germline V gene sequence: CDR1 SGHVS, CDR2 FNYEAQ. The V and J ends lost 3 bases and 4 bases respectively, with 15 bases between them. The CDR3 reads CASSFPDRRATGELFF. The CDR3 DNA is TGTGCCAGCAGCTTCCCAGACCGGCGGGCCACCGGGGAGCTGTTTTTT.

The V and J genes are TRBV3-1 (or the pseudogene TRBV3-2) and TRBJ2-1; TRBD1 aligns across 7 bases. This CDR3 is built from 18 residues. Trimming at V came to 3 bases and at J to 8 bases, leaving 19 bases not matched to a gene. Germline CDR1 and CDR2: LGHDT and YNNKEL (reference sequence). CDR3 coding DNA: TGTGCCAGCAGCCATACCGGGACAGCGAGCCGGGAAGTGGATGAGCAGTTCTTC. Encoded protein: CASSHTGTASREVDEQFF.

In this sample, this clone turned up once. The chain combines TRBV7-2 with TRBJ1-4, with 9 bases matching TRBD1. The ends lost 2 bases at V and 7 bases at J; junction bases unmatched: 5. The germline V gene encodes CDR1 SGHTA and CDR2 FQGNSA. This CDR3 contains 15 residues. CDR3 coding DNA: TGTGCCAGCAGCTTATCAGGGACAGGGATTGAAAAACTGTTTTTT. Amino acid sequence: CASSLSGTGIEKLFF.

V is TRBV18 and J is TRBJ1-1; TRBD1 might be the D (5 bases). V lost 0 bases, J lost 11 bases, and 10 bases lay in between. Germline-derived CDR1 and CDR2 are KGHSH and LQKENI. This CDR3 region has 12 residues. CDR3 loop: CASSPPSGWAFF. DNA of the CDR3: TGTGCCAGCTCACCACCATCAGGGTGGGCTTTCTTT.

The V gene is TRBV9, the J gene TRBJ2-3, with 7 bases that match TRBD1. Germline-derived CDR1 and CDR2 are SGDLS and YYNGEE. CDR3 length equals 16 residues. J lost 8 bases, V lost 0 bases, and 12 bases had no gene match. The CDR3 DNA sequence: TGTGCCAGCAGCGTAGAGGGGGCAGGTCCAGGGGGTACGCAGTATTTT. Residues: CASSVEGAGPGGTQYF.

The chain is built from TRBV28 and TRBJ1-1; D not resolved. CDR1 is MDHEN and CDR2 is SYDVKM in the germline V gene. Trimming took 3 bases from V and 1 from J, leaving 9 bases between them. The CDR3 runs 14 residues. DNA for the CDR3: TGTGCCAGCAGTTTGGCAGGAACGAACACTGAAGCTTTCTTT. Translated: CASSLAGTNTEAFF.

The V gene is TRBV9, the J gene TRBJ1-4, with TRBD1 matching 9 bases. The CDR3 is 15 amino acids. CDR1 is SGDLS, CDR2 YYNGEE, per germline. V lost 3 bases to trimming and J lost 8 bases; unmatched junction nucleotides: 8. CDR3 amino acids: CASSASGQGYEKLFF. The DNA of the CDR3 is TGTGCCAGCAGCGCCTCGGGACAGGGTTACGAAAAACTGTTTTTT.

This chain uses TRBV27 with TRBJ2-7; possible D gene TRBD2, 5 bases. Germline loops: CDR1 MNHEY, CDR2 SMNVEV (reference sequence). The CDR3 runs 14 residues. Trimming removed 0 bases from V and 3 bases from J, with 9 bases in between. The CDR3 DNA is TGTGCCAGCAGTTTATCTAGTCGGGGCTACGAGCAGTACTTC. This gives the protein CASSLSSRGYEQYF.

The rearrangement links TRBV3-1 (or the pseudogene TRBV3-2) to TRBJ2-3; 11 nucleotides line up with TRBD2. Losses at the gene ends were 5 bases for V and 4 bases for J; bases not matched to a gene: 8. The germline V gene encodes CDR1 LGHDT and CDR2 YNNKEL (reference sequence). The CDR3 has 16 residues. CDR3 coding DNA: TGTGCCAGCAGCTTCCGTAGCGGGGGGGCCCCAGATACGCAGTATTTT. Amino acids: CASSFRSGGAPDTQYF.

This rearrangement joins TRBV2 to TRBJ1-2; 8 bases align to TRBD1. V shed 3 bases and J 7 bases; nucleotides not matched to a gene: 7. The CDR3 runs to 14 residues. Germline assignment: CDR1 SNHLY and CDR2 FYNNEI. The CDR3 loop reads CASSEGRGPVGYTF. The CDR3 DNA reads TGTGCCAGCAGTGAGGGCAGGGGGCCGGTTGGCTACACCTTC.

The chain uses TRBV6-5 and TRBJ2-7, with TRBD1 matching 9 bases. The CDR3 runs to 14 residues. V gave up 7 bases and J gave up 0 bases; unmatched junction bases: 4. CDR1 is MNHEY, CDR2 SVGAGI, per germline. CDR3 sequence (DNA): TGTGCCAGCACCGGGACAGGGATCTCCTACGAGCAGTACTTC. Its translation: CASTGTGISYEQYF.

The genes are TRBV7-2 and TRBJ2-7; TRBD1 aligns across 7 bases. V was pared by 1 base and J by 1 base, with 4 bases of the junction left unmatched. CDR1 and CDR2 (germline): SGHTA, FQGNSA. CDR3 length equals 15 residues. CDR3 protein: CASSLVLDRSYEQYF. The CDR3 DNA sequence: TGTGCCAGCAGCTTAGTCCTGGACAGGTCCTACGAGCAGTACTTC.

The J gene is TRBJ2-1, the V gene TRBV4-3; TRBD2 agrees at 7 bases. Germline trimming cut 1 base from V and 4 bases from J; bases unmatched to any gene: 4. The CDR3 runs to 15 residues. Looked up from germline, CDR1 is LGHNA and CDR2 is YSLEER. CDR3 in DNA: TGCGCCAGCAGCCAAGTGGGGGGGGATTACAATGAGCAGTTCTTC. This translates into CASSQVGGDYNEQFF.

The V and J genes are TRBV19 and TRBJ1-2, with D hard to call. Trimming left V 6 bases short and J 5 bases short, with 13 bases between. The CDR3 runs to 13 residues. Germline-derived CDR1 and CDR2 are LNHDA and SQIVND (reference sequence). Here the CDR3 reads CASRLEGLYGYTF. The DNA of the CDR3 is TGTGCCAGTAGGTTGGAGGGCCTTTATGGCTACACCTTC.

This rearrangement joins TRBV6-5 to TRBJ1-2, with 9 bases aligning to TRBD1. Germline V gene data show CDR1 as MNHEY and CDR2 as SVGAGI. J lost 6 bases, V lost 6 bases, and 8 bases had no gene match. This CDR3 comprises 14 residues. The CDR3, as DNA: TGTGCCAGCAGATTACCCGGGACAGGGCATGGCTACACCTTC. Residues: CASRLPGTGHGYTF.

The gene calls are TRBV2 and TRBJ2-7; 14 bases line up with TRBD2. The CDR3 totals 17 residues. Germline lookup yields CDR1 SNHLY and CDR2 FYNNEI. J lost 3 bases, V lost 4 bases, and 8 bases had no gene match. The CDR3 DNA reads TGTGCCAGCAGTGCCGGGACTAGCGGGAGTCGGGTCTACGAGCAGTACTTC. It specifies CASSAGTSGSRVYEQYF. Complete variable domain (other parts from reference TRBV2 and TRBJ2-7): EPEVTQTPSHQVTQMGQEVILRCVPISNHLYFYWYRQILGQKVEFLVSFYNNEISEKSEIFDDQFSVERPDGSNFTLKIRSTKLEDSAMYFCASSAGTSGSRVYEQYFGPGTRLTVT.

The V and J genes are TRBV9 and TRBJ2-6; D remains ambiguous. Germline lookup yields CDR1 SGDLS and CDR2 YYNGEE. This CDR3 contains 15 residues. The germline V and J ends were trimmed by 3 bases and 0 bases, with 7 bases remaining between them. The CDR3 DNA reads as TGTGCCAGCAGCGAGGAGAGCTCTGGGGCCAACGTCCTGACTTTC. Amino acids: CASSEESSGANVLTF.

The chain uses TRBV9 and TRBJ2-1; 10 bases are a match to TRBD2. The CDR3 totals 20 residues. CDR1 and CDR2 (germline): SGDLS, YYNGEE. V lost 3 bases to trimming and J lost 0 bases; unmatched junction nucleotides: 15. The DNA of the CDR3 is TGTGCCAGCAGCGGATCCGGTAGCGGGGGGCCCTTCAGCTCCTACAATGAGCAGTTCTTC. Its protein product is CASSGSGSGGPFSSYNEQFF.

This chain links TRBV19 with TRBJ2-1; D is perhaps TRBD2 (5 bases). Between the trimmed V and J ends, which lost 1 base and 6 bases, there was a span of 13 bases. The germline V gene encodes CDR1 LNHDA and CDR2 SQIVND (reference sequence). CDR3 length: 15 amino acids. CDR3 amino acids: CASSIGRGWSNEQFF. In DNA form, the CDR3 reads TGTGCCAGTAGTATAGGCCGGGGTTGGTCCAATGAGCAGTTCTTC.

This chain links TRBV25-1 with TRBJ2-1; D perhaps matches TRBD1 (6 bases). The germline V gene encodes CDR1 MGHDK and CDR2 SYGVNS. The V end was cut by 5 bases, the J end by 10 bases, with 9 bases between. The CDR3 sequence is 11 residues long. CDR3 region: CASSRGLEQFF. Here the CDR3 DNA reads TGTGCCAGCAGTAGGGGGTTGGAGCAGTTCTTC.

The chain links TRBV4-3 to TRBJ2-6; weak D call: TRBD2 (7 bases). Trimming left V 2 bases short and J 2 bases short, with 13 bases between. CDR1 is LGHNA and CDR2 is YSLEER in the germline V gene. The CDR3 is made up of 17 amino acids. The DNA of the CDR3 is TGCGCCAGCAGCCAACGTACGGGGGGCGCTGGGGCCAACGTCCTGACTTTC. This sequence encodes CASSQRTGGAGANVLTF.

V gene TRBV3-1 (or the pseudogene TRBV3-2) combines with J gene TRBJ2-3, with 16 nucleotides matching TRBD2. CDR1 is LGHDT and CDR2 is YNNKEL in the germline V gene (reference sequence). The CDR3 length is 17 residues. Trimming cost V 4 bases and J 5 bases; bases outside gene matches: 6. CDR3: CASSPMGLAGGQDTQYF. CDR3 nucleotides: TGTGCCAGCAGCCCCATGGGACTAGCGGGGGGGCAAGATACGCAGTATTTT.

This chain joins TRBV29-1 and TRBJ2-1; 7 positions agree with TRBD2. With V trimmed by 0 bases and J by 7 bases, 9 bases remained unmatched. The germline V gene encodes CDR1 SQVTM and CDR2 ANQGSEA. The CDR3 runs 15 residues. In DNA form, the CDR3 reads TGCAGCGTTGAAGATGGGGTATTGGGGGGGAATGAGCAGTTCTTC. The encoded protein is CSVEDGVLGGNEQFF.

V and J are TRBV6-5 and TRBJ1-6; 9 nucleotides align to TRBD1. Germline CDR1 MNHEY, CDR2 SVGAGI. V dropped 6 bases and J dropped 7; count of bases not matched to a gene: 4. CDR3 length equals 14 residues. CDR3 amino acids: CASRGTGMNSPLHF. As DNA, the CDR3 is TGTGCCAGCAGGGGGACAGGGATGAATTCACCCCTCCACTTT.

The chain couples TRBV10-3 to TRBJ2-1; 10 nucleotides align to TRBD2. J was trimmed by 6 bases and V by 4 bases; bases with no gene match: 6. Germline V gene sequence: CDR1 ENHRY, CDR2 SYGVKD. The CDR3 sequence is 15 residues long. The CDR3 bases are TGTGCCATCAGTGGAGAGCGGGGGGGCCTCAATGAGCAGTTCTTC. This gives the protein CAISGERGGLNEQFF.

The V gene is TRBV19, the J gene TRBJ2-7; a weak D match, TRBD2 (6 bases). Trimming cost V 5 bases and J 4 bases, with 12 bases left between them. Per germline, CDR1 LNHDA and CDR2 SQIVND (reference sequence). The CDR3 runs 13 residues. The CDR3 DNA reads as TGTGCCAGTAGTCCCGGAGGGAATTACGAGCAGTACTTC. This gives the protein CASSPGGNYEQYF.

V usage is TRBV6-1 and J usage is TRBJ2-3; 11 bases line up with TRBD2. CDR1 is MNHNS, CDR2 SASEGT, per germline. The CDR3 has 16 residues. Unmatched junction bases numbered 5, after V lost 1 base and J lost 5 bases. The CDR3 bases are TGTGCCAGCAGTGAAGGGGCTAGCGGGGGGATAGATACGCAGTATTTT. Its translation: CASSEGASGGIDTQYF.

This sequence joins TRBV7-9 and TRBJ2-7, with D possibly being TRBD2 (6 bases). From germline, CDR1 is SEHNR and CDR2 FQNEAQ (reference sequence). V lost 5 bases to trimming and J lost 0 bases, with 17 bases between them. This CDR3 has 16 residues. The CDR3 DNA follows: TGTGCCAGCAGCACGCCCCGGGACTTCAGCTCCTACGAGCAGTACTTC. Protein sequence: CASSTPRDFSSYEQYF.

CDR3 sequence reads: CASASDRVTHEQYF. As DNA, the CDR3 is TGTGCCAGCGCCTCGGACAGGGTAACCCACGAGCAGTACTTC. The chain employs TRBV7-9 and TRBJ2-7; 8 bases are a match to TRBD1. The junction had 11 bases not matched to a gene; V was cut back by 8 bases and J by 5 bases. CDR3 size: 14 residues. CDR1 and CDR2 from the germline V gene are SEHNR and FQNEAQ (reference sequence).